The T cell receptor beta chain described here comes from a study of blood T cell repertoires in COVID-19. Across the whole study: COVID-19 samples, acute and convalescent, were from the United States, Italy and Spain.

Study processing details: Researchers report that nucleated cell counts were estimated from reference gene primer amplification. The data were produced by immunoSEQ multiplex PCR, yet TCRdb's version contains in-frame clones alone and is incomplete. That table supplies the V and J calls and clone size; D and trimming were determined from the DNA. The table lists 200,000 to 250,000 clones, around four fifths of them singletons. Membership in each cohort depended on participant-reported clinical history. Cohort 3 recovered donors had two negative PCRs, clearance, or symptom resolution. Sequencing was done on a sample of PBMCs or T cells enriched from blood (not recorded which). This TCR came from a man aged 40-55 years who had recovered from COVID-19.

CDR3 amino acids: CASSVAGREGDTIYF. Written as DNA, the CDR3 is TGTGCCAGCAGCGTGGCGGGACGGGAGGGTGACACCATATATTTT. The chain employs TRBV5-6 and TRBJ1-3, with D tentatively TRBD1 (5 bases). This CDR3 is built from 15 residues. CDR1 and CDR2 from the germline V gene are SGHDT and YYEEEE. Trimming took off 4 bases at V and 8 bases at J, with 19 bases between the two ends.